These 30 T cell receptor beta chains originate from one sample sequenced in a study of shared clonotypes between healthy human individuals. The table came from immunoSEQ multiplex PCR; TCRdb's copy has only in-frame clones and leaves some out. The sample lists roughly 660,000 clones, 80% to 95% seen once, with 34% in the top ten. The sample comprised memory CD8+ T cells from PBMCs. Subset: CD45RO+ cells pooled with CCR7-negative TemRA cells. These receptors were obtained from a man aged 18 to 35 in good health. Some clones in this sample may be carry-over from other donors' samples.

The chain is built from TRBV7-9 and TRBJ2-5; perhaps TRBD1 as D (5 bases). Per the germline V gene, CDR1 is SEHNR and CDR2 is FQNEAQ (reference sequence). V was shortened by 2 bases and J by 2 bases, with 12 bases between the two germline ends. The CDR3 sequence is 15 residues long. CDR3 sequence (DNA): TGTGCCAGCAGCTTACCCGACAGAGCACAAGAGACCCAGTACTTC. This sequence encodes CASSLPDRAQETQYF.

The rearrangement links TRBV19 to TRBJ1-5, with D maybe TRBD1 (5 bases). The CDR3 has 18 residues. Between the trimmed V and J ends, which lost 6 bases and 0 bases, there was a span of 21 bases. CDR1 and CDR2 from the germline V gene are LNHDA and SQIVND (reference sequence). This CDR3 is CASRSWQGPVLSNQPQHF. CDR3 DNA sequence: TGTGCCAGTAGGTCCTGGCAGGGACCCGTTCTTAGCAATCAGCCCCAGCATTTT.

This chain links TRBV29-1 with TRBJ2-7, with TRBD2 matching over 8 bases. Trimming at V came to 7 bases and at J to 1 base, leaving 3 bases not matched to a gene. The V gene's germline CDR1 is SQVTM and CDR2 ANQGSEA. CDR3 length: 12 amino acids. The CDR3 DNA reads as TGCAGCGCCACTAGCGGTTCCTACGAGCAGTACTTC. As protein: CSATSGSYEQYF.

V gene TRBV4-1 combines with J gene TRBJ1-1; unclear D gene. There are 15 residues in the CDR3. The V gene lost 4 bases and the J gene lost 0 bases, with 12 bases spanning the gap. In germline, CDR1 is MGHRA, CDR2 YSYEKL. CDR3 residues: CASSPLVRVNTEAFF. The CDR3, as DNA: TGCGCCAGCAGCCCTTTAGTAAGGGTGAACACTGAAGCTTTCTTT.

In DNA, the CDR3 is TGTGCCAGCAGTGAATTTAGGGGACAGGGGGCCTACGAGCAGTACTTC. Residues: CASSEFRGQGAYEQYF. The chain is built from TRBV25-1 and TRBJ2-7; 11 bases line up with TRBD1. CDR3 length: 16 amino acids. V dropped 1 base and J dropped 2; count of bases not matched to a gene: 4. Germline loops: CDR1 MGHDK, CDR2 SYGVNS.

The CDR3 spells CASSPGPLEKLFF. In nucleotides, the CDR3 is TGTGCCAGCAGCCCTGGACCGCTTGAAAAACTGTTTTTT. The chain employs TRBV11-2 and TRBJ1-4; no clear D. Germline V lookup: CDR1 SGHAT, CDR2 FQNNGV. This CDR3 is 13 amino acids long. V gave up 5 bases and J gave up 7 bases, with 11 bases separating them.

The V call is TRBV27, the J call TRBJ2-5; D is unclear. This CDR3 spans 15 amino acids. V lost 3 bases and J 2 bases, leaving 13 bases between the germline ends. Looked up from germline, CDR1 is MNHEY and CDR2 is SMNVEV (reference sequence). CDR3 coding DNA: TGTGCCAGCAGTTTCGCCGGCAGCGAGCAAGAGACCCAGTACTTC. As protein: CASSFAGSEQETQYF.

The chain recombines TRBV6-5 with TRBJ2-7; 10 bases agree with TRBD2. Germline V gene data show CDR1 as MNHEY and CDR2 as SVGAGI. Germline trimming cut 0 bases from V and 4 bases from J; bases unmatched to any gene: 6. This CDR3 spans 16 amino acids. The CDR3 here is CASSYSSGLALYEQYF. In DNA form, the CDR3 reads TGTGCCAGCAGTTACTCCTCGGGACTAGCGCTTTACGAGCAGTACTTC.

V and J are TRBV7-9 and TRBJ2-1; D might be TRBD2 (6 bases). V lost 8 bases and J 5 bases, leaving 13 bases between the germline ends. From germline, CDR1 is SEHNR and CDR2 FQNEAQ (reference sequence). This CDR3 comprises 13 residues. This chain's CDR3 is CASGTLADNEQFF. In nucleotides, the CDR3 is TGTGCCAGCGGGACTTTAGCAGACAATGAGCAGTTCTTC.

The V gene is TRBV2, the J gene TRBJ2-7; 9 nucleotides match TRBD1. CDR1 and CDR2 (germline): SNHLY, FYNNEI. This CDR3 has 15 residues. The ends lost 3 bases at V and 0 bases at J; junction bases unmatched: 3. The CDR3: CASSERGQGSYEQYF. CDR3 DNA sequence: TGTGCCAGCAGTGAGAGGGGACAGGGCTCCTACGAGCAGTACTTC. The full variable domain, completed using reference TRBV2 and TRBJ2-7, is EPEVTQTPSHQVTQMGQEVILRCVPISNHLYFYWYRQILGQKVEFLVSFYNNEISEKSEIFDDQFSVERPDGSNFTLKIRSTKLEDSAMYFCASSERGQGSYEQYFGPGTRLTVT.

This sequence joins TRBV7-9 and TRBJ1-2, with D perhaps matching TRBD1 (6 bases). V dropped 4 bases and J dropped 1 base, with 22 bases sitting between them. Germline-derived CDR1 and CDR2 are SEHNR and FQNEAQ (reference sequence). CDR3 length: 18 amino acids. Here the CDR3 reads CASSSLAGHGEYNYGYTF. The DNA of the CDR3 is TGTGCCAGCAGCTCCCTCGCGGGACACGGGGAATATAACTATGGCTACACCTTC.

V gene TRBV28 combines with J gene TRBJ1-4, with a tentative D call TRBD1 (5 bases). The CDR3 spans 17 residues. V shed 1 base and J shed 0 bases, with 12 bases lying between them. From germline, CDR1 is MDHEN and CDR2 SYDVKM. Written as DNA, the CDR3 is TGTGCCAGCAGTTTATTGACAGAAGCCCCAACTAATGAAAAACTGTTTTTT. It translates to CASSLLTEAPTNEKLFF.

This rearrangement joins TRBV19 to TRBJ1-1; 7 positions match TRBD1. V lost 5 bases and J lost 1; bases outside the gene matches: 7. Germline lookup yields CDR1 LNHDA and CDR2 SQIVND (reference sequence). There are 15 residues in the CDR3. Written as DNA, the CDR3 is TGTGCCAGTAGTTTAGTATCAGGGGGGAACACTGAAGCTTTCTTT. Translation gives CASSLVSGGNTEAFF.

The CDR3 sequence: CASSQERTSGSRTQYF. CDR3 nucleotides: TGCGCCAGCAGCCAAGAACGGACTAGCGGGAGTCGGACCCAGTACTTC. The J gene is TRBJ2-5, the V gene TRBV4-1; the match to TRBD2 covers 13 bases. Germline V lookup: CDR1 MGHRA, CDR2 YSYEKL. V gave up 0 bases and J gave up 7 bases; unmatched junction bases: 5. The CDR3 is 16 residues long.

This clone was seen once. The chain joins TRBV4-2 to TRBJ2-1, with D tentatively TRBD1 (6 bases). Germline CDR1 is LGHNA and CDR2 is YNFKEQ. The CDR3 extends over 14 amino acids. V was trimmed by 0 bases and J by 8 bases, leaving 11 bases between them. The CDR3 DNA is TGTGCCAGCAGCCAAGATGTGGGGGCCGATGAGCAGTTCTTC. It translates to CASSQDVGADEQFF.

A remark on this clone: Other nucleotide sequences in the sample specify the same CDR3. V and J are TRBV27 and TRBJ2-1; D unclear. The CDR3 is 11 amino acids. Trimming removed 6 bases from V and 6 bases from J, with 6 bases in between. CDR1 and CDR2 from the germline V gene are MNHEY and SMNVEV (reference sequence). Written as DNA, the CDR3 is TGTGCCAGCAGCCTGTCCAATGAGCAGTTCTTC. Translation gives CASSLSNEQFF.

CDR3 loop: CASSLGEGGSNQPQHF. CDR3 bases: TGTGCCAGCAGCTTAGGTGAAGGGGGGAGCAATCAGCCCCAGCATTTT. V is TRBV7-9 and J is TRBJ1-5, with D maybe TRBD1 (6 bases). V shed 1 base and J shed 1 base, with 11 bases lying between them. The CDR3 is made up of 16 amino acids. Germline loops: CDR1 SEHNR, CDR2 FQNEAQ (reference sequence).

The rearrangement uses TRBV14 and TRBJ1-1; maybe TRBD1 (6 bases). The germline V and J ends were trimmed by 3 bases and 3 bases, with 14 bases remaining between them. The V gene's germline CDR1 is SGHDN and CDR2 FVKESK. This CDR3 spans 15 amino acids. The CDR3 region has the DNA TGTGCCAGCAGCCAGATCAGGGGTCTGGACACTGAAGCTTTCTTT. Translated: CASSQIRGLDTEAFF.

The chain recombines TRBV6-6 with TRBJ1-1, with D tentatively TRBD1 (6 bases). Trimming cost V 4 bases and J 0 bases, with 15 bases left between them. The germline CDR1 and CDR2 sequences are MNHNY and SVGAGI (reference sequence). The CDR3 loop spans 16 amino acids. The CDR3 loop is CASSLPGDYMNTEAFF. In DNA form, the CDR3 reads TGTGCCAGCAGTTTACCAGGGGATTACATGAACACTGAAGCTTTCTTT.

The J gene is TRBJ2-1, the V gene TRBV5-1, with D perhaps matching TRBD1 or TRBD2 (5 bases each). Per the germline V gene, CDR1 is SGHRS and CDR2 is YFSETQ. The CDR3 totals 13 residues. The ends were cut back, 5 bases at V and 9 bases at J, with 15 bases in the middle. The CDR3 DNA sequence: TGCGCCAGCAGTGGGTGGGGACCCAGTGAGCAGTTCTTC. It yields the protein CASSGWGPSEQFF.

The CDR3 region is CASSEAGTGPLGAFF. The CDR3, as DNA: TGTGCCAGCAGTGAAGCGGGGACAGGACCTTTAGGGGCTTTCTTT. This sequence joins TRBV6-1 and TRBJ1-1; TRBD1 matches at 8 bases. The CDR3 covers 15 residues. V was clipped by 0 bases and J by 11 bases; unmatched bases: 11. The germline gives CDR1 MNHNS, CDR2 SASEGT.

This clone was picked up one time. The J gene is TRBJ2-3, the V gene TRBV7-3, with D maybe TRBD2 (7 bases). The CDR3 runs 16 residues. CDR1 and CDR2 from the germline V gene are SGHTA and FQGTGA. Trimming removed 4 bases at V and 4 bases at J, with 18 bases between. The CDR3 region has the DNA TGTGCCAGCAGCTCCCTCGGGGGCGGGAGCTCAGATACGCAGTATTTT. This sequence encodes CASSSLGGGSSDTQYF.

The CDR3, as DNA: TGTGCCTGGAAGGACAGGGGTGCCTCCTACGAGCAGTACTTC. Residues: CAWKDRGASYEQYF. This rearrangement joins TRBV30 to TRBJ2-7; 9 bases are a match to TRBD1. Germline assignment: CDR1 GTSNPN and CDR2 SVGIG (reference sequence). This CDR3 comprises 14 residues. V lost 4 bases to trimming and J lost 0 bases; unmatched junction nucleotides: 4.

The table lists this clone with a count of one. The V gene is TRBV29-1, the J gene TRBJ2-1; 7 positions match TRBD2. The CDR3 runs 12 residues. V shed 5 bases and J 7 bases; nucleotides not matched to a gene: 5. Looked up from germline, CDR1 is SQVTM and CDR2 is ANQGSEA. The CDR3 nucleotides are TGCAGCGTTATTTCGCGGGGGAATGAGCAGTTCTTC. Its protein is CSVISRGNEQFF.

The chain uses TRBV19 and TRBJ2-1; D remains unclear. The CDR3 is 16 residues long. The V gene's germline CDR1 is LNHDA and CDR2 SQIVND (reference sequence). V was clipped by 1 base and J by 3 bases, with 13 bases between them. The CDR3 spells CASSIGARPLYNEQFF. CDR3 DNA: TGTGCCAGTAGTATAGGGGCCCGTCCCCTCTACAATGAGCAGTTCTTC. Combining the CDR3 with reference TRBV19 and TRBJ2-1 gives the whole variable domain DGGITQSPKYLFRKEGQNVTLSCEQNLNHDAMYWYRQDPGQGLRLIYYSQIVNDFQKGDIAEGYSVSREKKESFPLTVTSAQKNPTAFYLCASSIGARPLYNEQFFGPGTRLTVL.

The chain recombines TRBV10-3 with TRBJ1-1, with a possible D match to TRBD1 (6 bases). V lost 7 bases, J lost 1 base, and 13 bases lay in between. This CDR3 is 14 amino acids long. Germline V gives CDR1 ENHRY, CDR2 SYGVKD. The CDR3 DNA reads TGTGCCATCACCCCCGGGGGGGCGAACACTGAAGCTTTCTTT. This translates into CAITPGGANTEAFF.

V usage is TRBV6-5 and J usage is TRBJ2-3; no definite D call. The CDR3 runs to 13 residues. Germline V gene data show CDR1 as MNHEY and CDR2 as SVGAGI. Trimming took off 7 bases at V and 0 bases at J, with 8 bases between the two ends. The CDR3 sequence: CASTALSTDTQYF. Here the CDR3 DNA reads TGTGCCAGCACTGCTCTGAGCACAGATACGCAGTATTTT.

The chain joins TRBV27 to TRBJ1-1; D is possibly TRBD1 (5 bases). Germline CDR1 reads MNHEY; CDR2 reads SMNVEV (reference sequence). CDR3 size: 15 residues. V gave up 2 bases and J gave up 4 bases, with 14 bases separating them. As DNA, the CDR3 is TGTGCCAGCAGTTTAGTGACAGATCCAAGCACTGAAGCTTTCTTT. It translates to CASSLVTDPSTEAFF.

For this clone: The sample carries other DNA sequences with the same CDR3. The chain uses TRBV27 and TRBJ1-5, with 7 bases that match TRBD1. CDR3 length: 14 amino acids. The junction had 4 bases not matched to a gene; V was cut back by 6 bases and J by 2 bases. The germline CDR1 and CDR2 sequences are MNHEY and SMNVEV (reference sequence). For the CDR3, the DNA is TGTGCCAGCAGCCCTACAGGGGGCAATCAGCCCCAGCATTTT. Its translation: CASSPTGGNQPQHF.

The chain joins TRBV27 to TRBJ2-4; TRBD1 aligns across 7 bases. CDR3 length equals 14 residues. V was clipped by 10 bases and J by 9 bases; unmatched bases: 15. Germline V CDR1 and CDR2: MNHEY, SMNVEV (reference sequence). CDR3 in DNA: TGTGCCACCCGGGACAGAGGGGATAGGTCCATTCAGTACTTC. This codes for CATRDRGDRSIQYF.